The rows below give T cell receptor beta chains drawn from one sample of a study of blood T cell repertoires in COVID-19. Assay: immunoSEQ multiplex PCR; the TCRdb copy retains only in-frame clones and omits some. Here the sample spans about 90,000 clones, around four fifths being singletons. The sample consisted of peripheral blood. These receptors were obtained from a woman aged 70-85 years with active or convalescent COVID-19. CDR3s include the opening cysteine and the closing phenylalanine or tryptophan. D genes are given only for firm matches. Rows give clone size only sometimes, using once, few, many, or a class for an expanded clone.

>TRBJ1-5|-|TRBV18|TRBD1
CASSPLQRTGGDQPQHF
TGTGCCAGCTCACCCCTTCAAAGGACAGGGGGAGATCAGCCCCAGCATTTT
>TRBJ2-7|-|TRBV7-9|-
CASQPGASYEQYF
TGTGCCAGCCAGCCAGGGGCCTCCTACGAGCAGTACTTC
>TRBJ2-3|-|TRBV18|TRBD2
CASSGLRGGAFADTQYF
TGTGCCAGCTCAGGTCTGCGCGGGGGTGCTTTCGCAGATACGCAGTATTTT
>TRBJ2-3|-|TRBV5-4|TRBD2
CASSRTSGGANTQYF
TGTGCCAGCAGCAGGACTAGCGGGGGGGCAAATACGCAGTATTTT
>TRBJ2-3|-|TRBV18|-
CASSPDQGILTDTQYF
TGTGCCAGCTCACCAGATCAGGGGATCCTCACAGATACGCAGTATTTT
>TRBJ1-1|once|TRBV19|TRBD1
CASSRGQSWGMNTEAFF
TGTGCCAGTAGCCGGGGACAGTCATGGGGAATGAACACTGAAGCTTTCTTT
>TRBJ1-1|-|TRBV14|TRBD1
CASSQDLIGTGRPIF
TGTGCCAGCAGCCAAGACCTGATAGGGACAGGCCGTCCCATATTT
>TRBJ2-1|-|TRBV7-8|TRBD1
CASSPRAGGAKNEQFF
TGTGCCAGCAGCCCGCGCGCAGGGGGCGCGAAGAATGAGCAGTTCTTC
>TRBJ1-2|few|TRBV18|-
CASSPDTLSGYTF
TGTGCCAGCTCACCGGACACCCTCAGCGGCTACACCTTC
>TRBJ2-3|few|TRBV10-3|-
CAISEAPLADTQYF
TGTGCCATCAGTGAAGCCCCGCTCGCGGATACGCAGTATTTT
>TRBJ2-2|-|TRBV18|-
CASSPLTGHLNTGELFF
TGTGCCAGCTCACCACTCACGGGACACCTGAACACCGGGGAGCTGTTTTTT
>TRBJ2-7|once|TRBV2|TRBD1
CASSVNRGQKSYEQYF
TGTGCCAGCAGTGTAAACAGGGGACAGAAATCCTACGAGCAGTACTTC
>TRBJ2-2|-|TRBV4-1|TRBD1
CASSRGQGANTGELFF
TGCGCCAGCAGCCGAGGACAGGGCGCGAACACCGGGGAGCTGTTTTTT
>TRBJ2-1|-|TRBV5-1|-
CASSLDAATQYNEQFF
TGCGCCAGCAGCTTGGATGCAGCGACTCAATACAATGAGCAGTTCTTC
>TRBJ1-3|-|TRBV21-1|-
CASSISTGGCGNTIYF
TGTGCCAGCAGCATTAGCACAGGGGGCTGTGGAAACACCATATATTTT
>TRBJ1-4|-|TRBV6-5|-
CASGRWGATNEKLFF
TGTGCCAGCGGTAGATGGGGCGCAACTAATGAAAAACTGTTTTTT
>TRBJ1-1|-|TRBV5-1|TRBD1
CASKGQPNTEAFF
TGCGCCAGCAAGGGACAGCCTAACACTGAAGCTTTCTTT
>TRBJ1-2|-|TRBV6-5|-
CASSSNGGAFYGYTF
TGTGCCAGCAGTTCCAACGGGGGAGCATTCTATGGCTACACCTTC
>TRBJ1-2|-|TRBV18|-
CASSPLASPSYGYTF
TGTGCCAGCTCACCATTGGCAAGCCCTAGCTATGGCTACACCTTC
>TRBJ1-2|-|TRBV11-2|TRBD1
CASSVSRDSFYGYTF
TGTGCCAGCAGCGTTTCAAGGGACAGCTTCTATGGCTACACCTTC
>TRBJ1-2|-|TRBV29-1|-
CSDLDRWNYGYTF
TGCAGCGACCTAGACAGGTGGAACTATGGCTACACCTTC
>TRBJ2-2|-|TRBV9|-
CASSASRDFARSSDGELFF
TGTGCCAGCAGCGCCTCGAGGGACTTCGCACGGAGTAGCGACGGGGAGCTGTTTTTT
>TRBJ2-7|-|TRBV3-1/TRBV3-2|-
CASTGRGSYEQYF
TGTGCCAGCACGGGACGGGGGAGCTACGAGCAGTACTTC
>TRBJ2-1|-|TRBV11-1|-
CASSLDRGNEQFF
TGTGCCAGCAGCTTAGATCGAGGGAATGAGCAGTTCTTC
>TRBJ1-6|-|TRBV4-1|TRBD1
CASSHSGRDRAYNSPLHF
TGCGCCAGCAGCCATTCGGGGAGGGACAGGGCTTATAATTCACCCCTCCACTTT
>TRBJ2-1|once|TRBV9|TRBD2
CASSVGLAGNYEQFF
TGTGCCAGCAGCGTAGGCCTAGCGGGGAACTATGAGCAGTTCTTC
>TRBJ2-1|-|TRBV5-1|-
CASSSSTVEQFF
TGCGCCAGCAGCTCTAGTACGGTTGAGCAGTTCTTC
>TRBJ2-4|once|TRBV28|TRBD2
CASNQGPSGGIKNIQYF
TGTGCCAGCAACCAAGGGCCTAGCGGGGGGATTAAAAACATTCAGTACTTC
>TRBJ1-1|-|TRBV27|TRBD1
CASSSATGGSIEAFF
TGTGCCAGCAGTTCTGCGACAGGGGGCTCTATAGAAGCTTTCTTT